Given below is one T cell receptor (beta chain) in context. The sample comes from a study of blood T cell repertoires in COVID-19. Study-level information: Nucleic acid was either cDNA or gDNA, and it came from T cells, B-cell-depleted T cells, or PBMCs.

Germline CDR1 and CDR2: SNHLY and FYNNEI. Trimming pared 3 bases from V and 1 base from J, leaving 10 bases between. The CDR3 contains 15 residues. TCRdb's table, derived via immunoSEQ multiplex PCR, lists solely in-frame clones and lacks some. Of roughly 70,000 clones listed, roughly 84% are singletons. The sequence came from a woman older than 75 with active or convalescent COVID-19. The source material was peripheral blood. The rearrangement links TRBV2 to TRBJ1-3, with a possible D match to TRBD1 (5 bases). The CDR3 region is CASSDDSSSGNTIYF. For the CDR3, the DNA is TGTGCCAGCAGTGATGACAGTTCTTCTGGAAACACCATATATTTT.